Following are 14 T cell receptor beta chains from one sample sequenced in a study of cytomegalovirus exposure and HLA in healthy donors. PCR was performed using 60 Vbeta and 13 Jbeta primers. Data came from immunoSEQ multiplex PCR; TCRdb stores just in-frame clones and leaves some out. The repertoire holds 110,000 or so clones, with 70% to 80% as singletons. The specimen was PBMCs. The receptors stem from a woman aged 35 to 49 in good health and CMV-seropositive.

The V call is TRBV10-2, the J call TRBJ1-6, with D uncertain. The ends were cut back, 5 bases at V and 2 bases at J, with 7 bases in the middle. CDR3 length: 14 amino acids. Germline CDR1 reads WSHSY; CDR2 reads SAAADI. CDR3 DNA: TGCGCCAGCAGTCGACAAACCTATAATTCACCCCTCCACTTT. Encoded protein: CASSRQTYNSPLHF.

This clone has a handful of counts. The V gene is TRBV6-5, the J gene TRBJ1-1; 8 bases agree with TRBD1. The CDR3 is made up of 13 amino acids. Germline V gene lookup returns CDR1 MNHEY and CDR2 SVGAGI. With 2 bases clipped from V and 8 bases from J, the junction kept 4 bases outside the gene matches. CDR3 bases: TGTGCCAGCAGTTACGGGGACAGGTACGAAGCTTTCTTT. As protein: CASSYGDRYEAFF.

J is TRBJ1-2 and V is TRBV5-1; 8 positions match TRBD1. CDR3 length equals 16 residues. The germline CDR1 and CDR2 sequences are SGHRS and YFSETQ. J lost 7 bases, V lost 7 bases, and 18 bases had no gene match. As DNA, the CDR3 is TGCGCCAGCCTTCTCTTCCCGGGACAGGAGGCGAGTGGCTACACCTTC. Its protein product is CASLLFPGQEASGYTF.

This chain joins TRBV5-1 and TRBJ1-6, with D unresolved. The germline V gene has CDR1 SGHRS and CDR2 YFSETQ. CDR3 size: 15 residues. V lost 4 bases, J lost 10 bases, and 18 bases lay in between. The CDR3 spells CASSPGFWPGSPLHF. The CDR3 DNA reads TGCGCCAGCAGCCCGGGCTTTTGGCCGGGATCACCCCTCCACTTT.

This chain joins TRBV6-5 and TRBJ2-7, with 9 bases identical to TRBD1. V was pared by 5 bases and J by 6 bases, with 8 bases of the junction left unmatched. CDR3 length: 14 residues. Per the germline V gene, CDR1 is MNHEY and CDR2 is SVGAGI. The CDR3 sequence: CASSRTGGLSEQYF. CDR3 DNA sequence: TGTGCCAGCAGTAGAACAGGGGGCCTCTCCGAGCAGTACTTC.

The gene calls are TRBV21-1 and TRBJ1-4; the D call of TRBD1 is as the table states it, not checked on the DNA. TRBV21-1 has pseudogene status. The CDR3 covers 13 residues. CDR3 DNA: TGTGCCAGCATCGGACAGGACAACGAAAAACTGTTTTTT. Amino acids: CASIGQDNEKLFF.

The rearrangement joins TRBV11-2 to TRBJ1-2; tentative D call: TRBD1 (5 bases). The germline CDR1 and CDR2 sequences are SGHAT and FQNNGV. The CDR3 length is 14 residues. Trimming took 1 base from V and 5 from J, leaving 11 bases between them. The CDR3 loop is CASSLGGLLYGYTF. The CDR3 nucleotides read TGTGCCAGCAGCTTAGGGGGACTACTTTATGGCTACACCTTC.

In its sample, this clone was seen a few times. V and J are TRBV18 and TRBJ1-2, with a weak D call TRBD1 (5 bases). V was shortened by 6 bases and J by 5 bases, with 16 bases between the two germline ends. The germline CDR1 and CDR2 sequences are KGHSH and LQKENI. This CDR3 is built from 14 residues. The CDR3 sequence: CASSRSGEGYGYTF. The CDR3 nucleotides read TGTGCCAGCTCCCGATCGGGGGAGGGATATGGCTACACCTTC. Supplemented by reference TRBV18 and TRBJ1-2, the full variable domain reads NAGVMQNPRHLVRRRGQEARLRCSPMKGHSHVYWYRQLPEEGLKFMVYLQKENIIDESGMPKERFSAEFPKEGPSILRIQQVVRGDSAAYFCASSRSGEGYGYTFGSGTRLTVV.

The V call is TRBV7-2, the J call TRBJ2-3; tentative D call: TRBD1 (5 bases). CDR1 is SGHTA and CDR2 is FQGNSA in the germline V gene. Trimming removed 4 bases from V and 5 bases from J, with 10 bases in between. This CDR3 spans 13 amino acids. Written as DNA, the CDR3 is TGTGCCAGCAGCTCGGACACTCTAGATACGCAGTATTTT. The encoded protein is CASSSDTLDTQYF.

Note on this clone: Within the sample, other DNA sequences also encode this same CDR3. The CDR3 sequence: CASSFGLAGAYQETQYF. For the CDR3, the DNA is TGCGCCAGCAGCTTCGGACTAGCGGGGGCCTACCAAGAGACCCAGTACTTC. The rearrangement joins TRBV5-1 to TRBJ2-5; TRBD2 aligns across 13 bases. Germline CDR1 is SGHRS and CDR2 is YFSETQ. Trimming at V came to 2 bases and at J to 0 bases, leaving 4 bases not matched to a gene. The CDR3 has 17 amino acids.

The rearrangement links TRBV6-5 to TRBJ2-3; no clear D gene. Germline loops: CDR1 MNHEY, CDR2 SVGAGI. This CDR3 is 15 amino acids long. V was clipped by 0 bases and J by 0 bases, with 7 bases between them. DNA of the CDR3: TGTGCCAGCAGTTACTCTGGCAGAAGCACAGATACGCAGTATTTT. Protein sequence: CASSYSGRSTDTQYF.

The chain combines TRBV19 with TRBJ1-1; D uncertain. V dropped 3 bases and J dropped 9 bases, with 20 bases sitting between them. Germline CDR1 and CDR2: LNHDA and SQIVND (reference sequence). This CDR3 contains 15 residues. The CDR3 sequence: CASSILGGRGNKAFF. The CDR3 DNA follows: TGTGCCAGTAGTATCTTGGGTGGGCGAGGGAACAAAGCTTTCTTT. Based on the CDR3 plus reference TRBV19 and TRBJ1-1, the full variable domain is DGGITQSPKYLFRKEGQNVTLSCEQNLNHDAMYWYRQDPGQGLRLIYYSQIVNDFQKGDIAEGYSVSREKKESFPLTVTSAQKNPTAFYLCASSILGGRGNKAFFGQGTRLTVV.

The chain carries TRBV5-6 and TRBJ1-2; 8 bases match TRBD1. The CDR3 is made up of 15 amino acids. The germline CDR1 and CDR2 sequences are SGHDT and YYEEEE. V was pared by 0 bases and J by 2 bases, with 3 bases of the junction left unmatched. The CDR3 sequence is CASSLVQGANYGYTF. The CDR3 DNA reads as TGTGCCAGCAGCTTGGTCCAGGGGGCGAACTATGGCTACACCTTC.

This chain uses TRBV6-5 with TRBJ1-2; tentatively, D is TRBD1 (5 bases). The germline V gene encodes CDR1 MNHEY and CDR2 SVGAGI. Trimming cost V 6 bases and J 7 bases, with 15 bases left between them. The CDR3 contains 13 residues. The CDR3 coding sequence is TGTGCCAGCAGCCGACTCTGGGGGGGTGGCTACACCTTC. Translated: CASSRLWGGGYTF.